The 20 T cell receptor beta chains below were found in one sample sequenced in a study of T cell responses to AZD1222 COVID-19 vaccine. The assay was immunoSEQ multiplex PCR, and TCRdb's table has in-frame clones only and misses some. Among some 150,000 clones listed, 75% to 90% were seen once. The specimen was peripheral blood, collected on day 0 of AZD1222 vaccination. The origin of the receptors is an adult in good health.

The chain links TRBV6-1 to TRBJ1-3, with D possibly matching TRBD1 (5 bases). Deletions cut 4 bases from V and 4 bases from J, with 17 bases between. Germline V lookup: CDR1 MNHNS, CDR2 SASEGT. This CDR3 is built from 16 residues. CDR3 sequence (DNA): TGTGCCAGCAGTGGCGATAGGGGCGCGAGGGGAAACACCATATATTTT. This gives the protein CASSGDRGARGNTIYF.

This chain connects TRBV10-2 to TRBJ2-7; TRBD1 is a possible D gene (5 bases). The CDR3 loop spans 14 amino acids. Per germline, CDR1 WSHSY and CDR2 SAAADI. The V gene lost 0 bases and the J gene lost 7 bases, with 13 bases spanning the gap. Here the CDR3 DNA reads TGCGCCAGCAGTGAGTCTTTCCAGGGTCGGGAGCAGTACTTC. It translates to CASSESFQGREQYF.

The chain employs TRBV12-3 or TRBV12-4 and TRBJ2-3; no definite D call. V gave up 6 bases and J gave up 2 bases, with 6 bases separating them. The CDR3 covers 12 residues. CDR3 nucleotide sequence: TGTGCCAGCAGGTTACTCACAGATACGCAGTATTTT. As protein: CASRLLTDTQYF.

CDR3 DNA sequence: TGTGCCAGCAGCCCTGACAGGTTACTAGCTTTCTTT. Translation gives CASSPDRLLAFF. The V call is TRBV4-2, the J call TRBJ1-1; perhaps TRBD1 as D (6 bases). The germline V gene has CDR1 LGHNA and CDR2 YNFKEQ. CDR3 length: 12 residues. Trimming shortened V by 4 bases and J by 10 bases, and 13 bases separated the two germline ends.

This clone was detected only a few times. J is TRBJ1-4 and V is TRBV19; D is undetermined. The germline CDR1 and CDR2 sequences are LNHDA and SQIVND (reference sequence). The CDR3 has 10 residues. Trimming left V 10 bases short and J 5 bases short, with 5 bases between. CDR3 residues: CATSNEKLFF. The CDR3 DNA reads as TGTGCCACTTCAAATGAAAAACTGTTTTTT.

The chain uses TRBV5-1 and TRBJ1-5; 9 bases match TRBD1. Per the germline V gene, CDR1 is SGHRS and CDR2 is YFSETQ. V lost 4 bases, J lost 4 bases, and 6 bases stayed unmatched. CDR3 size: 15 residues. The CDR3 DNA follows: TGCGCCAGCAGCCCGCGGACAGGGGTTAATCAGCCCCAGCATTTT. Translation: CASSPRTGVNQPQHF.

This sequence joins TRBV7-2 and TRBJ2-7; D is possibly TRBD2 (6 bases). CDR1 is SGHTA, CDR2 FQGNSA, per germline. Trimming shortened V by 3 bases and J by 5 bases, and 14 bases separated the two germline ends. The CDR3 consists of 14 residues. The CDR3 reads CASSFRLVANEQYF. CDR3 bases: TGTGCCAGCAGCTTCAGACTAGTGGCGAACGAGCAGTACTTC.

This clone was picked up one time. This sequence joins TRBV28 and TRBJ1-1; tentatively, D is TRBD1 (5 bases). CDR1 and CDR2 (germline): MDHEN, SYDVKM. With 7 bases removed from V and 11 bases from J, the gap between germline ends came to 17 bases. This CDR3 spans 12 amino acids. The CDR3 reads CASTLRAGSAFF. The DNA of the CDR3 is TGTGCCAGCACCCTCAGGGCAGGGAGCGCTTTCTTT.

The chain carries TRBV7-8 and TRBJ2-1, with TRBD2 matching over 10 bases. From germline, CDR1 is SGHVS and CDR2 FQNEAQ. The V and J ends lost 3 bases and 3 bases, in that order; junction bases with no gene match: 5. The CDR3 covers 16 residues. CDR3 in amino acids: CASSFLAGGLYNEQFF. The CDR3 DNA reads as TGTGCCAGCAGCTTCTTAGCGGGAGGTCTCTACAATGAGCAGTTCTTC.

V usage is TRBV9 and J usage is TRBJ2-2; tentative D call: TRBD1 (6 bases). Trimming stripped 3 bases from V and 6 bases from J, with 21 bases between. Germline V gene data show CDR1 as SGDLS and CDR2 as YYNGEE. This CDR3 spans 17 amino acids. The CDR3 reads CASSAGSTGSVAGELFF. The CDR3 DNA sequence: TGTGCCAGCAGCGCCGGATCAACAGGGTCAGTGGCCGGGGAGCTGTTTTTT.

This clone has only a few counts. V gene TRBV2 combines with J gene TRBJ1-2; tentative D call: TRBD1 (5 bases). The V gene lost 1 base and the J gene lost 7 bases, with 13 bases spanning the gap. The germline CDR1 and CDR2 sequences are SNHLY and FYNNEI. The CDR3 length is 14 residues. In DNA form, the CDR3 reads TGTGCCAGCAGTGAAGAACCAGGGTCGGGTGGCTACACCTTC. This translates into CASSEEPGSGGYTF.

The rearrangement links TRBV3-1 (or the pseudogene TRBV3-2) to TRBJ2-5; D gene uncertain. Germline CDR1 reads LGHDT; CDR2 reads YNNKEL (reference sequence). The CDR3 sequence is 12 residues long. Trimming shortened V by 2 bases and J by 1 base, and 2 bases separated the two germline ends. In DNA form, the CDR3 reads TGTGCCAGCAGCCAAAGCCAAGAGACCCAGTACTTC. It encodes CASSQSQETQYF.

The V gene is TRBV11-2, the J gene TRBJ2-7; TRBD1 matches 7 bases. CDR3 length equals 14 residues. The trim removed 6 bases at V and 6 bases at J, leaving 11 bases unmatched. Germline lookup yields CDR1 SGHAT and CDR2 FQNNGV. The CDR3 region has the DNA TGTGCCAGCAGGACCGTCACAGGGGTGGGCGAGCAGTACTTC. Residues: CASRTVTGVGEQYF.

The rearrangement uses TRBV27 and TRBJ1-1; a possible D gene is TRBD1 (6 bases). The CDR3 has 16 amino acids. Trimming pared 2 bases from V and 2 bases from J, leaving 15 bases between. Germline-derived CDR1 and CDR2 are MNHEY and SMNVEV (reference sequence). The CDR3 spells CASSLTWPGANTEAFF. The DNA for the CDR3 is TGTGCCAGCAGTTTAACCTGGCCAGGGGCTAACACTGAAGCTTTCTTT.

The chain has TRBV6-6 and TRBJ2-1; 7 bases line up with TRBD2. Per the germline V gene, CDR1 is MNHNY and CDR2 is SVGAGI (reference sequence). The CDR3 contains 14 residues. Unmatched junction bases numbered 18, after V lost 7 bases and J lost 15 bases. CDR3 protein: CASNYGASGTPGFF. CDR3 DNA: TGTGCCAGCAACTACGGGGCTAGCGGCACCCCCGGGTTCTTC.

The genes are TRBV6-4 and TRBJ2-5; no definite D call. The germline V gene has CDR1 MRHNA and CDR2 SNTAGT. The CDR3 is made up of 14 amino acids. V lost 7 bases and J 3 bases, leaving 15 bases between the germline ends. CDR3 region: CASKVRPKKETQYF. The CDR3 DNA follows: TGTGCCAGCAAGGTCAGACCAAAGAAAGAGACCCAGTACTTC.

As DNA, the CDR3 is TGCGCCAGCAGCTGGAGGGGACAGGGGTCGGACACTGAAGCTTTCTTT. Amino acids: CASSWRGQGSDTEAFF. V is TRBV5-1 and J is TRBJ1-1; 10 bases align to TRBD1. The V gene's germline CDR1 is SGHRS and CDR2 YFSETQ. J gave up 3 bases and V 3 bases, and 8 bases lay outside the gene matches. This CDR3 is built from 16 residues.

The V and J genes are TRBV13 and TRBJ2-3, with TRBD2 identical over 7 bases. J lost 0 bases, V lost 5 bases, and 11 bases had no gene match. CDR1 and CDR2 from the germline V gene are PRHDT and FYEKMQ (reference sequence). This CDR3 contains 17 residues. DNA of the CDR3: TGTGCCAGCAGCCCCGGGCTAGCGGAAACCAGCACAGATACGCAGTATTTT. Translation: CASSPGLAETSTDTQYF.

CDR3 nucleotides: TGTGCCAGCAGCTTGAGGGCTAGCGGAGACAATGAGCAGTTCTTC. This encodes CASSLRASGDNEQFF. The chain combines TRBV5-4 with TRBJ2-1, with 7 bases lining up with TRBD2. This CDR3 is built from 15 residues. Germline V gene sequence: CDR1 SGHNT, CDR2 YYREEE (reference sequence). J gave up 5 bases and V 1 base, and 6 bases lay outside the gene matches.

This chain joins TRBV10-3 and TRBJ2-5; 10 positions agree with TRBD2. Germline assignment: CDR1 ENHRY and CDR2 SYGVKD. This CDR3 region has 14 residues. V lost 5 bases to trimming and J lost 5 bases; unmatched junction nucleotides: 5. The CDR3 sequence: CAISSGRVGETQYF. CDR3 nucleotide sequence: TGTGCCATCAGTAGCGGGAGGGTAGGGGAGACCCAGTACTTC.